The 30 T cell receptor beta chains below all came from one sample that was sequenced in a study of cytomegalovirus exposure and HLA in healthy donors. Clones were read by immunoSEQ multiplex PCR, and TCRdb kept only the in-frame ones, dropping some. Of 200,000 or so clones listed, 84% are singletons. Sequencing used PBMCs. The origin of the receptors is a woman aged 25 to 39 in good health and CMV-seropositive.

The chain is built from TRBV2 and TRBJ2-7; the D is unclear. Looked up from germline, CDR1 is SNHLY and CDR2 is FYNNEI. The CDR3 consists of 13 residues. V dropped 6 bases and J dropped 5 bases, with 14 bases sitting between them. DNA for the CDR3: TGTGCCAGCAGCTCCGACTCAGAGGACGAGCAGTACTTC. Its translation: CASSSDSEDEQYF. Supplemented by reference TRBV2 and TRBJ2-7, the full variable domain reads EPEVTQTPSHQVTQMGQEVILRCVPISNHLYFYWYRQILGQKVEFLVSFYNNEISEKSEIFDDQFSVERPDGSNFTLKIRSTKLEDSAMYFCASSSDSEDEQYFGPGTRLTVT.

This chain joins TRBV6-5 and TRBJ1-1; TRBD1 agrees at 8 bases. V shed 6 bases, J shed 4 bases, and the junction held 4 bases outside the gene matches. The length of the CDR3 is 13 residues. The V gene's germline CDR1 is MNHEY and CDR2 SVGAGI. The CDR3 loop is CASSIQGGTEAFF. DNA for the CDR3: TGTGCCAGCAGCATACAGGGGGGCACTGAAGCTTTCTTT.

CDR3 sequence reads: CAWGLAGVFNEQFF. In DNA form, the CDR3 reads TGTGCCTGGGGGCTAGCGGGAGTGTTCAATGAGCAGTTCTTC. The chain has TRBV30 and TRBJ2-1, with 10 bases aligning to TRBD2. Unmatched junction bases numbered 7, after V lost 5 bases and J lost 6 bases. Germline assignment: CDR1 GTSNPN and CDR2 SVGIG (reference sequence). CDR3 length equals 14 residues.

This clone came up once. This chain uses TRBV6-1 with TRBJ2-2; D not certain. Trimming cost V 6 bases and J 4 bases, with 12 bases left between them. The CDR3 totals 14 residues. Germline lookup yields CDR1 MNHNS and CDR2 SASEGT. DNA for the CDR3: TGTGCCAGCAGATTGAACAGATCCACCGGGGAGCTGTTTTTT. As protein: CASRLNRSTGELFF.

This clone has a handful of counts. V and J are TRBV7-9 and TRBJ2-5, with D tentatively TRBD2 (6 bases). Germline assignment: CDR1 SEHNR and CDR2 FQNEAQ (reference sequence). The CDR3 totals 13 residues. Trimming removed 3 bases from V and 3 bases from J, with 8 bases in between. The chain's CDR3 is CASSFGGEETQYF. The DNA of the CDR3 is TGTGCCAGCAGCTTTGGCGGGGAAGAGACCCAGTACTTC. Drawing the rest from reference TRBV7-9 and TRBJ2-5, the complete variable domain is DTGVSQNPRHKITKRGQNVTFRCDPISEHNRLYWYRQTLGQGPEFLTYFQNEAQLEKSRLLSDRFSAERPKGSFSTLEIQRTEQGDSAMYLCASSFGGEETQYFGPGTRLLVL.

This chain links TRBV9 with TRBJ1-1; TRBD1 is a possible D gene (5 bases). Germline V gene sequence: CDR1 SGDLS, CDR2 YYNGEE. CDR3 length equals 16 residues. V lost 2 bases, J lost 0 bases, and 14 bases lay in between. The DNA of the CDR3 is TGTGCCAGCAGCGTGGGACTCGGGCACATGAACACTGAAGCTTTCTTT. It codes for CASSVGLGHMNTEAFF.

This chain connects TRBV7-2 to TRBJ1-1; D is unclear. The CDR3 covers 16 residues. Trimming cost V 7 bases and J 0 bases, with 18 bases left between them. Germline assignment: CDR1 SGHTA and CDR2 FQGNSA. CDR3 residues: CASTLGPGLMNTEAFF. The CDR3 DNA reads as TGTGCCAGCACTTTGGGCCCCGGCCTCATGAACACTGAAGCTTTCTTT.

The V gene is TRBV29-1, the J gene TRBJ1-1; a weak D match, TRBD1 (5 bases). Looked up from germline, CDR1 is SQVTM and CDR2 is ANQGSEA. V was trimmed by 0 bases and J by 7 bases, leaving 18 bases between them. The CDR3 totals 15 residues. The CDR3 loop reads CSVEEPYMGGREAFF. In nucleotides, the CDR3 is TGCAGCGTTGAAGAACCGTACATGGGGGGACGTGAAGCTTTCTTT.

This clone occurred once. The rearrangement uses TRBV27 and TRBJ2-7, with TRBD1 identical over 11 bases. There are 14 residues in the CDR3. The ends lost 5 bases at V and 8 bases at J; junction bases unmatched: 8. CDR1 and CDR2 (germline): MNHEY, SMNVEV (reference sequence). In nucleotides, the CDR3 is TGTGCCAGCAGTCCCGGGACAGGGGGTTACCAGCAGTACTTC. It encodes CASSPGTGGYQQYF.

This sequence joins TRBV2 and TRBJ2-2; possibly TRBD1 for D (5 bases). Germline CDR1 is SNHLY and CDR2 is FYNNEI. Trimming shortened V by 4 bases and J by 5 bases, and 11 bases separated the two germline ends. There are 14 residues in the CDR3. The CDR3 here is CASSVNRNTGELFF. In nucleotides, the CDR3 is TGTGCCAGCAGTGTCAACAGGAATACCGGGGAGCTGTTTTTT.

This sequence joins TRBV6-6 and TRBJ2-7, with D possibly matching TRBD2 (5 bases). Trimming took 7 bases from V and 7 from J, leaving 14 bases between them. The CDR3 runs to 12 residues. The germline gives CDR1 MNHNY, CDR2 SVGAGI (reference sequence). This CDR3 is CASTVGVVEQYF. DNA for the CDR3: TGTGCCAGCACCGTCGGGGTAGTTGAGCAGTACTTC.

V and J are TRBV19 and TRBJ1-1; weak D call: TRBD1 (6 bases). The CDR3 is made up of 13 amino acids. The V gene lost 3 bases and the J gene lost 2 bases, with 7 bases spanning the gap. Germline V gene data show CDR1 as LNHDA and CDR2 as SQIVND (reference sequence). This CDR3 reads CASSIRGNTEAFF. DNA of the CDR3: TGTGCCAGTAGTATCAGGGGTAACACTGAAGCTTTCTTT.

This clone turned up a few times. The chain employs TRBV29-1 and TRBJ1-2, with TRBD1 identical over 7 bases. Trimming cost V 6 bases and J 5 bases; bases outside gene matches: 12. The germline gives CDR1 SQVTM, CDR2 ANQGSEA. This CDR3 contains 14 residues. The CDR3 bases are TGCAGCGTCGGCGAGGGGGCGAAGTTGTATGGCTACACCTTC. Translation: CSVGEGAKLYGYTF. Together with reference TRBV29-1 and TRBJ1-2, the CDR3 gives the full variable domain: SAVISQKPSRDICQRGTSLTIQCQVDSQVTMMFWYRQQPGQSLTLIATANQGSEATYESGFVIDKFPISRPNLTFSTLTVSNMSPEDSSIYLCSVGEGAKLYGYTFGSGTRLTVV.

The chain links TRBV9 to TRBJ2-5; the match to TRBD2 covers 10 bases. V was pared by 2 bases and J by 0 bases, with 4 bases of the junction left unmatched. The germline V gene has CDR1 SGDLS and CDR2 YYNGEE. CDR3 length: 16 residues. DNA of the CDR3: TGTGCCAGCAGCGTCACTAGCGGGAACAACCAAGAGACCCAGTACTTC. Translating gives CASSVTSGNNQETQYF.

The chain carries TRBV6-1 and TRBJ1-2; 8 nucleotides align to TRBD1. The CDR3 has 13 amino acids. The V gene end was trimmed by 8 bases and the J gene end by 0 bases; junction bases not matched to a gene: 2. Germline lookup yields CDR1 MNHNS and CDR2 SASEGT. The CDR3 DNA follows: TGTGCCAGCTGGGACAGGACTAACTATGGCTACACCTTC. It yields the protein CASWDRTNYGYTF.

The chain joins TRBV7-2 to TRBJ2-7, with D unresolved. The V gene's germline CDR1 is SGHTA and CDR2 FQGNSA. This CDR3 comprises 12 residues. Trimming stripped 2 bases from V and 7 bases from J, with 9 bases between. DNA for the CDR3: TGTGCCAGCAGCTTAAGGCGGCGTGAGCAGTACTTC. Translating it yields CASSLRRREQYF.

The chain joins TRBV13 to TRBJ2-7; D not certain. The V gene lost 4 bases and the J gene lost 3 bases, with 13 bases spanning the gap. This CDR3 comprises 14 residues. Germline assignment: CDR1 PRHDT and CDR2 FYEKMQ (reference sequence). The CDR3 loop is CASSSSYRDYEQYF. The DNA of the CDR3 is TGTGCCAGCAGCTCCTCGTACCGCGACTACGAGCAGTACTTC. Filled out from reference TRBV13 and TRBJ2-7, the complete variable domain reads AAGVIQSPRHLIKEKRETATLKCYPIPRHDTVYWYQQGPGQDPQFLISFYEKMQSDKGSIPDRFSAQQFSDYHSELNMSSLELGDSALYFCASSSSYRDYEQYFGPGTRLTVT.

This chain links TRBV5-1 with TRBJ2-2; D might be TRBD2 (5 bases). Looked up from germline, CDR1 is SGHRS and CDR2 is YFSETQ. There are 14 residues in the CDR3. The V end was cut by 4 bases, the J end by 2 bases, with 9 bases between. The CDR3 sequence is CASSPGSNTGELFF. The CDR3 DNA reads as TGCGCCAGCAGCCCGGGGTCAAACACCGGGGAGCTGTTTTTT.

The chain is built from TRBV6-6 and TRBJ2-5, with D perhaps TRBD2 (5 bases). CDR3 length: 15 amino acids. Per germline, CDR1 MNHNY and CDR2 SVGAGI (reference sequence). The V end lost 8 bases, the J end lost 5 bases, and 21 bases lay between the germline ends. This chain's CDR3 is CASAGRSPLGETQYF. CDR3 coding DNA: TGTGCCAGCGCGGGCCGGAGTCCCCTGGGGGAGACCCAGTACTTC.

The chain recombines TRBV4-2 with TRBJ1-1; 7 bases align to TRBD1. The germline CDR1 and CDR2 sequences are LGHNA and YNFKEQ. This CDR3 comprises 16 residues. Trimming at V came to 1 base and at J to 7 bases, leaving 12 bases not matched to a gene. The DNA of the CDR3 is TGTGCCAGCAGCCAAGGACAGGGAGAACCGGCGTTTGAAGCTTTCTTT. As protein: CASSQGQGEPAFEAFF.

This chain links TRBV7-9 with TRBJ2-7; D ambiguous. V lost 4 bases and J 3 bases, leaving 10 bases between the germline ends. The CDR3 is 13 residues long. Germline V gene lookup returns CDR1 SEHNR and CDR2 FQNEAQ (reference sequence). The CDR3 loop reads CASSYYTDYEQYF. The DNA for the CDR3 is TGTGCCAGCAGCTATTACACAGACTACGAGCAGTACTTC.

V and J are TRBV19 and TRBJ2-1; D is uncertain. Germline CDR1 and CDR2: LNHDA and SQIVND (reference sequence). V was shortened by 5 bases and J by 0 bases, with 8 bases between the two germline ends. The CDR3 length is 14 residues. CDR3: CASSAFGSYNEQFF. In nucleotides, the CDR3 is TGTGCCAGTAGTGCATTCGGCTCCTACAATGAGCAGTTCTTC.

The rearrangement uses TRBV5-6 and TRBJ2-1; 13 nucleotides line up with TRBD2. CDR3 length: 15 residues. V lost 4 bases and J lost 8; bases outside the gene matches: 6. CDR1 and CDR2 (germline): SGHDT, YYEEEE. The CDR3 bases are TGTGCCAGCAGCCAACTAGCGGGAGGGACGTATGAGCAGTTCTTC. Its protein is CASSQLAGGTYEQFF.

The gene calls are TRBV11-3 and TRBJ2-7; tentative D call: TRBD1 (6 bases). Trimming removed 1 base at V and 1 base at J, with 11 bases between. This CDR3 has 15 residues. The germline V gene encodes CDR1 SGHNT and CDR2 YENEEA. In DNA, the CDR3 is TGTGCCAGCAGCTTAGGGGCAGGGGTTTCCTACGAGCAGTACTTC. This codes for CASSLGAGVSYEQYF.

This rearrangement joins TRBV10-2 to TRBJ2-3; TRBD2 matches 10 bases. Germline V CDR1 and CDR2: WSHSY, SAAADI. Unmatched junction bases numbered 9, after V lost 6 bases and J lost 3 bases. The CDR3 loop spans 16 amino acids. The CDR3 nucleotides read TGCGCCAGCAGGGGATCTCTAGCGGGAGTGACAGATACGCAGTATTTT. As protein: CASRGSLAGVTDTQYF.

J is TRBJ2-7 and V is TRBV28; the match to TRBD2 covers 9 bases. V lost 5 bases and J lost 3; bases outside the gene matches: 8. Per the germline V gene, CDR1 is MDHEN and CDR2 is SYDVKM. The CDR3 runs to 15 residues. CDR3 protein: CASSILAGRDYEQYF. The CDR3, as DNA: TGTGCCAGCAGTATCCTAGCGGGACGTGACTACGAGCAGTACTTC.

This clone was recorded only once. The chain combines TRBV27 with TRBJ2-1; 7 positions agree with TRBD2. The CDR3 has 17 amino acids. The V and J ends lost 5 bases and 4 bases, in that order; junction bases with no gene match: 14. Germline loops: CDR1 MNHEY, CDR2 SMNVEV (reference sequence). The CDR3 spells CASSPSPGTKPYNEQFF. The DNA of the CDR3 is TGTGCCAGCAGTCCTTCTCCCGGGACTAAACCTTACAATGAGCAGTTCTTC.

The rearrangement joins TRBV5-1 to TRBJ2-1; TRBD2 matches at 12 bases. Germline assignment: CDR1 SGHRS and CDR2 YFSETQ. Losses at the gene ends were 7 bases for V and 6 bases for J; bases not matched to a gene: 8. The CDR3 sequence is 15 residues long. CDR3 sequence: CASSYLAGGGNEQFF. The CDR3 DNA reads as TGCGCCAGCTCCTACCTAGCGGGAGGGGGCAATGAGCAGTTCTTC.

This chain joins TRBV5-1 and TRBJ1-4; possibly TRBD1 for D (6 bases). CDR1 and CDR2 from the germline V gene are SGHRS and YFSETQ. This CDR3 region has 15 residues. V was pared by 0 bases and J by 5 bases, with 11 bases between. The DNA of the CDR3 is TGCGCCAGCAGCTTGGTGGGGGCCTTCAATGAAAAACTGTTTTTT. Translating gives CASSLVGAFNEKLFF. Full variable domain (rest looked up from reference TRBV5-1 and TRBJ1-4): KAGVTQTPRYLIKTRGQQVTLSCSPISGHRSVSWYQQTPGQGLQFLFEYFSETQRNKGNFPGRFSGRQFSNSRSEMNVSTLELGDSALYLCASSLVGAFNEKLFFGSGTQLSVL.

This clone turned up a few times. The chain couples TRBV27 to TRBJ2-2, with D hard to call. CDR1 is MNHEY and CDR2 is SMNVEV in the germline V gene (reference sequence). V was cut by 6 bases and J by 6 bases, with 8 bases left in between. The CDR3 consists of 12 residues. DNA of the CDR3: TGTGCCAGCAGGCAGTGGTCCGGGGAGCTGTTTTTT. As protein: CASRQWSGELFF.